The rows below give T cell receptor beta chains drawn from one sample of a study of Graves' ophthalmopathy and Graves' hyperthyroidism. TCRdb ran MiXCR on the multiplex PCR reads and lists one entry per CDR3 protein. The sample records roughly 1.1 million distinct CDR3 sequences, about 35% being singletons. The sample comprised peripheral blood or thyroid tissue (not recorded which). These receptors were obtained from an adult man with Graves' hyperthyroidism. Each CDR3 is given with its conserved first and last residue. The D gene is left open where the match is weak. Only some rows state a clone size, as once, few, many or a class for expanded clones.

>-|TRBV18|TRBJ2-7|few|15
TGTGCCAGCTCAGAGAATAGCTTCGGGACCTACGAGCAGTACTTC
CASSENSFGTYEQYF
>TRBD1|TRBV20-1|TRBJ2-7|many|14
TGCAGTGCTAGTGCACCGGGACAGGGTGGCGAGCAGTACTTC
CSASAPGQGGEQYF
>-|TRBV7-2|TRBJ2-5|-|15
TGTGCCAGCAGCTTAGACAGGGCCTGGAAAGAGACCCAGTACTTC
CASSLDRAWKETQYF
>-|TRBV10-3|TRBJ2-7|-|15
TGTGCCATCAGTGAGCCCCCAGCCTTGGGAGGCGAGCAGTACTTC
CAISEPPALGGEQYF
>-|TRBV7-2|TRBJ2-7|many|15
TGTGCCAGCAGCTTGGTTGGCGGTCTGAGGAACGAGCAGTACTTC
CASSLVGGLRNEQYF
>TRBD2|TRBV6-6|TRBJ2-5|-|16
TGTGCCAGCAGTTTTCGAGCGGGAGCCCTCCAAGAGACCCAGTACTTC
CASSFRAGALQETQYF
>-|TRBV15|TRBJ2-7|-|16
TGTGCCACCAGCAGAGGGGCAGGCCCGGTGGACGACGAGCAGTACTTC
CATSRGAGPVDDEQYF
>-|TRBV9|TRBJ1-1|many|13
TGTGCCAGCAGCGTAGGGGGGACCACTGAAGCTTTCTTT
CASSVGGTTEAFF
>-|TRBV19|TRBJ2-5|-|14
TGTGCCAGTAGGGAACAGGGACAGCGGGGGACCCAGTACTTC
CASREQGQRGTQYF
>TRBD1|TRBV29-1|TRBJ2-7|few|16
TGCAGCGTTGGGACAGGGGGAGGGCCCTCAGGCCACGAGCAGTACTTC
CSVGTGGGPSGHEQYF
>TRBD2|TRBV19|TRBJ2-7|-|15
TGTGCCAGTAGTATGCCGACTAGCGGGAGTGACGAGCAGTACTTC
CASSMPTSGSDEQYF
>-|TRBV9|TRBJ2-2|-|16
TGTGCCAGCAGCCTACAGGTGCCGGGGCTGGACGGGGAGCTGTTTTTT
CASSLQVPGLDGELFF
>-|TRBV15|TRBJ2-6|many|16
TGTGCCACCAGCAGAGATTCCGGAGGTGGGGCCAACGTCCTGACTTTC
CATSRDSGGGANVLTF
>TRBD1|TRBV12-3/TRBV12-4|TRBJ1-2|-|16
TGTGCCAGCAGTGCCCGGGACAGAGGCTCACTCTATGGCTACACCTTC
CASSARDRGSLYGYTF
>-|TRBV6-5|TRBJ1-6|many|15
TGTGCCAGCAGTTGGAACAGGTTCCCTAATTCACCCCTCCACTTT
CASSWNRFPNSPLHF
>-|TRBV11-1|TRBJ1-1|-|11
TGTGCCAGCAGCCCCGGGGCCCAAGCTTTCTTT
CASSPGAQAFF
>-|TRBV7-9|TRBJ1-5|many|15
TGTGCCAGCAGCTTTGACGGGGCCAGCAATCAGCCCCAGCATTTT
CASSFDGASNQPQHF
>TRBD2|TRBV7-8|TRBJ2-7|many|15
TGTGCCAGCAGCTTAGACGCTAGCGGGAAGGGGGAGCAGTACTTC
CASSLDASGKGEQYF
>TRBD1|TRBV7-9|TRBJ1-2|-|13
TGTGCCGGCAGCTTAGAGGGACAGGGCATAAAGGCCTTC
CAGSLEGQGIKAF
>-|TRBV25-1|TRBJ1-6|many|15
TGTGCCAGCAGTGTACAGGGTAACTATAATTCACCCCTCCACTTT
CASSVQGNYNSPLHF
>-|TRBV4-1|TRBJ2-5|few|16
TGCGCCAGCAGCCAAGGCGGTAGCACGCGTCTGGAGACCCAGTACTTC
CASSQGGSTRLETQYF
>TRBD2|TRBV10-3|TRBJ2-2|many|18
TGTGCCATCAGTGGTAGGACTAGCGGGGGAACGAACACCGGGGAGCTGTTTTTT
CAISGRTSGGTNTGELFF
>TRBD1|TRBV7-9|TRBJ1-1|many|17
TGTGCCAGCAGCTTAGGCCGGACAGGGGAGCCGGACACTGAAGCTTTCTTT
CASSLGRTGEPDTEAFF
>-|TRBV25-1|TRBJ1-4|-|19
TGTGCCAGCAGTTCCCGTTCCTGGACAGCCAAGACAACTAATGAAAAACTGTTTTTT
CASSSRSWTAKTTNEKLFF
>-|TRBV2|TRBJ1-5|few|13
TGTGCCAGCAGTGGGGGGCGCCATCAGCCCCAGCATTTT
CASSGGRHQPQHF
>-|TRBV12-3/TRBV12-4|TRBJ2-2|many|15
TGTGCCAGCACTCCCGGGTCGGGGGACACCGGGGAGCTGTTTTTT
CASTPGSGDTGELFF
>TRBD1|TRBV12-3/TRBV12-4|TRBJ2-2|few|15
TGTGCCAGCAGCACCGGGAGGACAGGGGCCGGGGAGCTGTTTTTT
CASSTGRTGAGELFF
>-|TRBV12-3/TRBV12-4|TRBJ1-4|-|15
TGTGCCAGCAACAGGGAGTCCGCAACTAATGAAAAACTGTTTTTT
CASNRESATNEKLFF
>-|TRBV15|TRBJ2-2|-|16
TGTGCCACCAGCAGAGATCAACAGCCAGGCTACGGGGAGCTGTTTTTT
CATSRDQQPGYGELFF
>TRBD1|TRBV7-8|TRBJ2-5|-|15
TGTGCCAGCAGCCCCGGACAGGGGGTCGTGGAGACCCAGTACTTC
CASSPGQGVVETQYF
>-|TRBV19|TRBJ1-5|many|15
TGTGCCAGTAGTCTTGACCTGATGAGGCTGCAGCCCCAGCATTTT
CASSLDLMRLQPQHF
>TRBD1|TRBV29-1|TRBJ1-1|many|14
TGCAGCGTTCCAATAGGACAGGGGACAAATCGTGGTTTCTTT
CSVPIGQGTNRGFF
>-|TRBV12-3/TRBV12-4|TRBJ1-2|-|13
TGTGCCAGCAGTGGCAGAGAAGTTAGAGGCTACACCTTC
CASSGREVRGYTF
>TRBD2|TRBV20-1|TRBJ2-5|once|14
TGCAGTGCTAGAGATGCTAGCGGGGGAGGGACCCAGTACTTC
CSARDASGGGTQYF
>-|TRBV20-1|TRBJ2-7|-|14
TGCAGTGTTCAACCCCCGGGACCGAGCTACGAGCAGTACTTC
CSVQPPGPSYEQYF
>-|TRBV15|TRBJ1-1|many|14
TGTGCCACCAGCACATATACCGGGACCGGGGGTGGTTTCTTT
CATSTYTGTGGGFF
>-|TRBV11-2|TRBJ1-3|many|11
TGTGCCAGCAGCTTGTGGTACACCATATATTTT
CASSLWYTIYF
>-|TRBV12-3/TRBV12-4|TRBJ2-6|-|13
TGTGCCAGCAGTCTAGGGGTTCTCAACGTCCTGACTTTC
CASSLGVLNVLTF
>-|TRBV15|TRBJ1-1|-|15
TGTGCCACCAGCAGGGCTGGGGGGGACTTCACTGAAGCTTTCTTT
CATSRAGGDFTEAFF
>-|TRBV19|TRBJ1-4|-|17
TGTGCCAGTAGTTCGAAACGGAGGGACGCCGAGAGTGAAAAACTGGTTTTT
CASSSKRRDAESEKLVF